These 19 T cell receptor beta chains came from one sample sequenced in a study. TCRdb fed the RT-PCR reads into MiXCR, producing one record per CDR3 protein. Among more than 600,000 distinct CDR3 sequences listed, over 12% were seen once. The sample was memory CD4+ T cells from blood. Receptors originate from a female donor in good health, serving as a healthy control.

The chain combines TRBV28 with TRBJ2-7, with D possibly being TRBD2 (6 bases). Germline CDR1 and CDR2: MDHEN and SYDVKM. The CDR3 is made up of 13 amino acids. Trimming stripped 7 bases from V and 7 bases from J, with 17 bases between. CDR3: CASTTGGSGEQYF. In DNA form, the CDR3 reads TGTGCCAGCACCACCGGAGGGAGCGGGGAGCAGTACTTC. Looking up the rest from reference TRBV28 and TRBJ2-7 gives the full variable domain: DVKVTQSSRYLVKRTGEKVFLECVQDMDHENMFWYRQDPGLGLRLIYFSYDVKMKEKGDIPEGYSVSREKKERFSLILESASTNQTSMYLCASTTGGSGEQYFGPGTRLTVT.

This clonotype came up a few times. The chain has TRBV20-1 and TRBJ2-2; D might be TRBD1 (6 bases). The CDR3 length is 16 residues. Germline CDR1 and CDR2: DFQATT and SNEGSKA (reference sequence). Trimming stripped 2 bases from V and 6 bases from J, with 19 bases between. The DNA of the CDR3 is TGCAGTGCTAGATCGGGGCAGGGGATGTTGTCCGGGGAGCTGTTTTTT. It is translated as CSARSGQGMLSGELFF.

This clonotype was seen many times. The V call is TRBV10-3, the J call TRBJ2-1; the match to TRBD2 covers 10 bases. This CDR3 contains 14 residues. Germline V gives CDR1 ENHRY, CDR2 SYGVKD. V was clipped by 6 bases and J by 10 bases; unmatched bases: 9. As DNA, the CDR3 is TGTGCCATCAGGCCGGGACTAGCGCGAGTGGAGCAGTTCTTC. This translates into CAIRPGLARVEQFF.

The chain is built from TRBV11-2 and TRBJ1-1, with a tentative D call TRBD1 (5 bases). This CDR3 has 14 residues. V was pared by 1 base and J by 4 bases, with 10 bases between. Germline V gene data show CDR1 as SGHAT and CDR2 as FQNNGV. CDR3 residues: CASSLVRGITEAFF. The CDR3 nucleotides read TGTGCCAGCAGCTTAGTCCGGGGGATCACTGAAGCTTTCTTT.

The table lists this clonotype with a few counts. This sequence joins TRBV6-1 and TRBJ1-1; 7 bases fit TRBD1. This CDR3 region has 14 residues. Germline V lookup: CDR1 MNHNS, CDR2 SASEGT. The V gene end was trimmed by 6 bases and the J gene end by 4 bases; junction bases not matched to a gene: 8. CDR3 sequence reads: CASSLTGASTEAFF. The CDR3 DNA reads as TGTGCCAGCAGCCTCACAGGGGCGAGCACTGAAGCTTTCTTT.

The chain links TRBV20-1 to TRBJ2-1; D might be TRBD1 (6 bases). V lost 0 bases and J lost 9, with 21 bases in between. The CDR3 has 16 residues. Germline V gene lookup returns CDR1 DFQATT and CDR2 SNEGSKA (reference sequence). The CDR3 DNA follows: TGCAGTGCTAGAGATTTTTTGCAGGGGCCGCCAGGTGAGCAGTTCTTC. This gives the protein CSARDFLQGPPGEQFF.

At least ten counts were recorded for this clonotype. The genes are TRBV12-3 or TRBV12-4 and TRBJ2-3, with D possibly being TRBD1 (6 bases). V lost 5 bases to trimming and J lost 4 bases, with 13 bases between them. The CDR3 runs 14 residues. The CDR3 DNA reads TGTGCCAGCAGTCTAACAGGGAGATCAGATACGCAGTATTTT. It specifies CASSLTGRSDTQYF.

This clonotype appeared a few times. The gene calls are TRBV6-2 or TRBV6-3 and TRBJ2-7; 8 positions match TRBD2. The junction had 11 bases not matched to a gene; V was cut back by 5 bases and J by 5 bases. Germline V CDR1 and CDR2: MNHEY, SVGEGT. The CDR3 totals 15 residues. In DNA, the CDR3 is TGTGCCAGCAGTGGATTAGCGGGAATCTGGAACGAGCAGTACTTC. It is translated as CASSGLAGIWNEQYF.

V usage is TRBV27 and J usage is TRBJ2-3; the match to TRBD2 covers 14 bases. The ends lost 6 bases at V and 3 bases at J; junction bases unmatched: 8. The CDR3 is made up of 17 amino acids. CDR1 and CDR2 from the germline V gene are MNHEY and SMNVEV (reference sequence). The DNA of the CDR3 is TGTGCCAGCAGCCTCGGGACTAGCGGGAGAGGAACAGATACGCAGTATTTT. It specifies CASSLGTSGRGTDTQYF.

This clonotype was detected ten times or more. The rearrangement joins TRBV7-8 to TRBJ2-3; the D gene is possibly TRBD2 (6 bases). Trimming stripped 5 bases from V and 7 bases from J, with 10 bases between. This CDR3 is built from 12 residues. The germline V gene encodes CDR1 SGHVS and CDR2 FQNEAQ. CDR3 in amino acids: CASSQRTNTQYF. The DNA of the CDR3 is TGTGCCAGCAGCCAAAGGACTAATACGCAGTATTTT.

V is TRBV7-2 and J is TRBJ1-3; D might be TRBD1 (5 bases). The germline V gene encodes CDR1 SGHTA and CDR2 FQGNSA. The CDR3 sequence is 14 residues long. V shed 5 bases and J shed 1 base, with 9 bases lying between them. The CDR3 is CASSRGVSGNTIYF. The DNA for the CDR3 is TGTGCCAGCAGCCGAGGGGTTTCTGGAAACACCATATATTTT.

The J gene is TRBJ2-7, the V gene TRBV5-1; the D gene is possibly TRBD1 (6 bases). The germline V and J ends were trimmed by 6 bases and 5 bases, with 15 bases remaining between them. CDR3 length: 13 amino acids. Germline V gives CDR1 SGHRS, CDR2 YFSETQ. The CDR3 spells CASTRGDSDEQYF. The CDR3 coding sequence is TGCGCCAGCACCAGGGGAGATAGTGACGAGCAGTACTTC.

This clonotype was found many times. V usage is TRBV20-1 and J usage is TRBJ1-2, with unresolved D. Deletions cut 6 bases from V and 0 bases from J, with 11 bases between. The length of the CDR3 is 13 residues. Germline V lookup: CDR1 DFQATT, CDR2 SNEGSKA (reference sequence). This chain's CDR3 is CSAQISSNYGYTF. In DNA, the CDR3 is TGCAGTGCCCAGATATCTTCTAACTATGGCTACACCTTC.

This clonotype was found a few times. The chain recombines TRBV5-4 with TRBJ2-7; 8 bases match TRBD1. The CDR3 has 15 residues. The V gene's germline CDR1 is SGHNT and CDR2 YYREEE (reference sequence). The V segment lost 4 bases and the J segment 5 bases; nucleotides outside the gene matches: 11. The CDR3 spells CASSLRQGNVHEQYF. The CDR3 DNA reads as TGTGCCAGCAGCCTAAGACAGGGGAATGTCCACGAGCAGTACTTC.

This clonotype was seen ten or more times. The rearrangement links TRBV7-3 to TRBJ2-1, with a possible D match to TRBD2 (6 bases). The CDR3 has 14 residues. Trimming shortened V by 4 bases and J by 11 bases, and 18 bases separated the two germline ends. Per germline, CDR1 SGHTA and CDR2 FQGTGA. The CDR3 is CASSSARGAGQQFF. CDR3 coding DNA: TGTGCCAGCAGCTCAGCGAGGGGTGCGGGGCAGCAGTTCTTC.

This clonotype showed up many times. The chain is built from TRBV10-3 and TRBJ2-3; no clear D gene. V lost 2 bases and J lost 2, with 11 bases in between. Germline CDR1 and CDR2: ENHRY and SYGVKD. This CDR3 is built from 15 residues. CDR3 sequence: CAISEPGSLTDTQYF. In DNA, the CDR3 is TGTGCCATCAGTGAGCCAGGCAGCCTCACAGATACGCAGTATTTT.

Ten or more counts support this clonotype. The chain is built from TRBV27 and TRBJ2-2; D remains unclear. The length of the CDR3 is 15 residues. V lost 5 bases, J lost 4 bases, and 14 bases lay in between. The germline V gene has CDR1 MNHEY and CDR2 SMNVEV (reference sequence). The CDR3 loop reads CASSPAWVGTGELFF. The CDR3 coding sequence is TGTGCCAGCAGTCCAGCATGGGTCGGCACCGGGGAGCTGTTTTTT.

This clonotype was found a few times. The chain couples TRBV4-3 to TRBJ2-7, with 13 bases matching TRBD2. V trimming: 3 bases; J trimming: 2 bases; junction bases outside the gene matches: 7. Germline V gives CDR1 LGHNA, CDR2 YSLEER. This CDR3 is built from 17 residues. CDR3 nucleotides: TGCGCCAGCAGCCAGGGACTAGCGGGAAATACTCCCTACGAGCAGTACTTC. Translated: CASSQGLAGNTPYEQYF.

The chain uses TRBV18 and TRBJ1-1, with D possibly TRBD1 on 5 matching bases. Trimming removed 4 bases from V and 1 base from J, with 13 bases in between. Germline assignment: CDR1 KGHSH and CDR2 LQKENI. The CDR3 sequence is 15 residues long. The CDR3 DNA follows: TGTGCCAGCTCACTTATACAGGAAACGAACACTGAAGCTTTCTTT. It codes for CASSLIQETNTEAFF.